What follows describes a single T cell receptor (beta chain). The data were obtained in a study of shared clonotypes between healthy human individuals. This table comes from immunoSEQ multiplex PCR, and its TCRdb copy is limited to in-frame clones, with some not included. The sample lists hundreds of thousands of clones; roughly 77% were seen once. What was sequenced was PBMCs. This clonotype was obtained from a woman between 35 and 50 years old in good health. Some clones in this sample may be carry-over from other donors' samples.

The CDR3 spells CASSRTGSSYNSPLHF. The CDR3 DNA reads TGTGCCAGCAGTCGGACAGGGAGCTCCTATAATTCACCCCTCCACTTT. The genes are TRBV28 and TRBJ1-6; the match to TRBD1 covers 8 bases. Germline lookup yields CDR1 MDHEN and CDR2 SYDVKM. This CDR3 has 16 amino acids. V was pared by 5 bases and J by 0 bases, with 3 bases of the junction left unmatched.